This T cell receptor beta chain was recovered during a study of post-analysis software for immune sequencing data. At the level of the study: Both relapsing-remitting and secondary progressive multiple sclerosis featured among the disease courses, as did progressive-relapsing multiple sclerosis.

Concerning this clonotype: Antigen: not known.

Researchers reported that TCR beta cDNA libraries carried unique molecular identifiers. Each batch of roughly 0.95 to 10 million T cells produced 450,000 to 500,000 cDNA molecules. TCRdb independently ran MiXCR on the PCR reads; one entry per CDR3 protein. This sample has approximately 770,000 distinct CDR3 sequences; around 46% occur once, and the top ten carry 4.9%. CDR3 size: 14 residues. V was clipped by 2 bases and J by 1 base, with 8 bases between them. From germline, CDR1 is MNHEY and CDR2 SMNVEV (reference sequence). Whole-study findings and limits: The F measure placed samples prepared in the same batch into strongly shared clusters. Patients used five TRBV segments, including TRBV5-6, TRBV5-1 and TRBV20-1, more often than controls. Relative to controls, patients with multiple sclerosis showed significantly lower normalized Chao1 diversity.

Sequencing was carried out using blood. The clonotype originates from a girl under 18 with multiple sclerosis. The J gene is TRBJ1-2, the V gene TRBV27; D unresolved. CDR3 in amino acids: CASSLARHNYGYTF. CDR3 in DNA: TGTGCCAGCAGTTTAGCCAGACATAACTATGGCTACACCTTC.